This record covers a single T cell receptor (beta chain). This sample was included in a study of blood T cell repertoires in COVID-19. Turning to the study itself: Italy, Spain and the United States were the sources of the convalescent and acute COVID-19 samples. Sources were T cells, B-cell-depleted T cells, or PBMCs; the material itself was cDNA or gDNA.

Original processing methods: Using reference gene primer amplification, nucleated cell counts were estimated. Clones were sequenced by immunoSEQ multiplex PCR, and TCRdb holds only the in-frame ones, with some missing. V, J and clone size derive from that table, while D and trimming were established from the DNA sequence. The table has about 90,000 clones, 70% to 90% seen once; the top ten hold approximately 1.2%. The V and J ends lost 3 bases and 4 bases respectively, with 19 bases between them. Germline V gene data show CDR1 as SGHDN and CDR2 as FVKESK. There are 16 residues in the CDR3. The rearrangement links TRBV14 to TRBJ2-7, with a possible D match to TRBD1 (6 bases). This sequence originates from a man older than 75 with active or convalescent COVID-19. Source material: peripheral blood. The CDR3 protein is CASSQSWAGAWYEQYF. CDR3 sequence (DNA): TGTGCCAGCAGCCAGTCATGGGCAGGGGCTTGGTACGAGCAGTACTTC.